The 26 T cell receptor beta chains below were found in one sample sequenced in a study of blood T cell repertoires in COVID-19. Libraries were prepared by immunoSEQ multiplex PCR; TCRdb keeps only in-frame clonotypes and omits some of them. The data show under 200,000 clones, about 87% seen once. The sequenced sample was peripheral blood. Every receptor here comes from a woman in her 70s with COVID-19, enrolled during active disease.

The chain has TRBV28 and TRBJ2-2, with 11 nucleotides matching TRBD2. Germline V lookup: CDR1 MDHEN, CDR2 SYDVKM. The CDR3 has 15 amino acids. V was clipped by 5 bases and J by 4 bases; unmatched bases: 3. CDR3 DNA sequence: TGTGCCAGCAGTCTAGCGGGGGGTATCACCGGGGAGCTGTTTTTT. Protein product: CASSLAGGITGELFF. The full variable domain, completed using reference TRBV28 and TRBJ2-2, is DVKVTQSSRYLVKRTGEKVFLECVQDMDHENMFWYRQDPGLGLRLIYFSYDVKMKEKGDIPEGYSVSREKKERFSLILESASTNQTSMYLCASSLAGGITGELFFGEGSRLTVL.

The chain is built from TRBV13 and TRBJ1-2; D remains unclear. This CDR3 is built from 12 residues. In germline, CDR1 is PRHDT, CDR2 FYEKMQ (reference sequence). Trimming removed 2 bases from V and 7 bases from J, with 8 bases in between. The CDR3 DNA is TGTGCCAGCAGCTTAACTTCCTTTGGCTACACCTTC. Encoded protein: CASSLTSFGYTF. Full variable domain (remainder filled in from reference TRBV13 and TRBJ1-2): AAGVIQSPRHLIKEKRETATLKCYPIPRHDTVYWYQQGPGQDPQFLISFYEKMQSDKGSIPDRFSAQQFSDYHSELNMSSLELGDSALYFCASSLTSFGYTFGSGTRLTVV.

The V call is TRBV5-4, the J call TRBJ1-4; 7 bases align to TRBD1. The germline V gene has CDR1 SGHNT and CDR2 YYREEE (reference sequence). V gave up 0 bases and J gave up 3 bases; unmatched junction bases: 8. The CDR3 extends over 17 amino acids. The CDR3 is CASSLGGAGGPNEKLFF. Written as DNA, the CDR3 is TGTGCCAGCAGCTTGGGTGGGGCAGGGGGTCCTAATGAAAAACTGTTTTTT.

This rearrangement joins TRBV19 to TRBJ1-5; TRBD1 aligns across 8 bases. The CDR3 loop spans 16 amino acids. V trimming: 5 bases; J trimming: 3 bases; junction bases outside the gene matches: 9. The germline gives CDR1 LNHDA, CDR2 SQIVND (reference sequence). CDR3 bases: TGTGCCAGTAGTCCCTACAGGGGGGCCTTCAATCAGCCCCAGCATTTT. Amino acids: CASSPYRGAFNQPQHF.

This rearrangement joins TRBV6-6 to TRBJ1-1; tentatively, D is TRBD1 (6 bases). Trimming took 6 bases from V and 8 from J, leaving 13 bases between them. Germline assignment: CDR1 MNHNY and CDR2 SVGAGI (reference sequence). CDR3 size: 12 residues. Written as DNA, the CDR3 is TGTGCCAGCAGCCTTACAGGGTACGAAGCTTTCTTT. Encoded protein: CASSLTGYEAFF.

V and J are TRBV2 and TRBJ1-3, with D perhaps TRBD1 (6 bases). The V end was cut by 7 bases, the J end by 2 bases, with 18 bases between. The germline V gene encodes CDR1 SNHLY and CDR2 FYNNEI. The CDR3 is made up of 16 amino acids. CDR3 sequence (DNA): TGTGCCAGCACCCTCTCCCCCTGGACAGCTGGAAACACCATATATTTT. Amino acid sequence: CASTLSPWTAGNTIYF. Drawing the rest from reference TRBV2 and TRBJ1-3, the complete variable domain is EPEVTQTPSHQVTQMGQEVILRCVPISNHLYFYWYRQILGQKVEFLVSFYNNEISEKSEIFDDQFSVERPDGSNFTLKIRSTKLEDSAMYFCASTLSPWTAGNTIYFGEGSWLTVV.

The chain employs TRBV5-1 and TRBJ2-1; tentative D call: TRBD1 (6 bases). The CDR3 runs to 15 residues. Germline CDR1 and CDR2: SGHRS and YFSETQ. V lost 4 bases and J lost 3, with 14 bases in between. CDR3 amino acids: CASSPGTSFYNEQFF. The CDR3 DNA sequence: TGCGCCAGCAGCCCCGGGACAAGCTTCTACAATGAGCAGTTCTTC.

The rearrangement joins TRBV28 to TRBJ1-2; D possibly corresponds to TRBD1 (5 bases). The CDR3 has 15 amino acids. The V and J ends lost 2 bases and 0 bases respectively, with 10 bases between them. From germline, CDR1 is MDHEN and CDR2 SYDVKM. CDR3 loop: CASSLLAGPNYGYTF. The CDR3 region has the DNA TGTGCCAGCAGTTTACTCGCAGGGCCTAACTATGGCTACACCTTC.

Notes on this clone: Other DNA sequences from this sample encode an identical CDR3 as well. The chain uses TRBV5-1 and TRBJ2-5; perhaps TRBD1 as D (6 bases). Germline V gene data show CDR1 as SGHRS and CDR2 as YFSETQ. This CDR3 has 13 amino acids. Trimming cost V 5 bases and J 1 base, with 9 bases left between them. The CDR3 loop reads CASRTGPQETQYF. The CDR3 coding sequence is TGCGCCAGCAGAACAGGGCCCCAAGAGACCCAGTACTTC.

This clone has a single count. The V gene is TRBV3-1 (or the pseudogene TRBV3-2), the J gene TRBJ1-2; D gene ambiguous. CDR1 is LGHDT and CDR2 is YNNKEL in the germline V gene (reference sequence). Trimming took off 1 base at V and 8 bases at J, with 17 bases between the two ends. CDR3 size: 15 residues. The CDR3 DNA follows: TGTGCCAGCAGCCAAGGTTCCGGGATTGGGCAGGGCTACACCTTC. Translation gives CASSQGSGIGQGYTF.

The V and J genes are TRBV7-3 and TRBJ1-6; weak D call: TRBD1 (6 bases). Trimming took off 4 bases at V and 10 bases at J, with 11 bases between the two ends. Germline V lookup: CDR1 SGHTA, CDR2 FQGTGA. The CDR3 is 13 amino acids. The CDR3 region has the DNA TGTGCCAGCAGCTCCCGAGGGGGATCACCCCTCCACTTT. Amino acids: CASSSRGGSPLHF. Filled out from reference TRBV7-3 and TRBJ1-6, the complete variable domain reads GAGVSQTPSNKVTEKGKYVELRCDPISGHTALYWYRQSLGQGPEFLIYFQGTGAADDSGLPNDRFFAVRPEGSVSTLKIQRTERGDSAVYLCASSSRGGSPLHFGNGTRLTVT.

The V and J genes are TRBV5-1 and TRBJ1-2; perhaps TRBD1 as D (6 bases). The V gene's germline CDR1 is SGHRS and CDR2 YFSETQ. Trimming took off 3 bases at V and 2 bases at J, with 11 bases between the two ends. This CDR3 is built from 14 residues. The CDR3 region is CASSSGALNYGYTF. CDR3 DNA sequence: TGCGCCAGCAGCTCAGGGGCCCTAAACTATGGCTACACCTTC. Complete variable domain (other parts from reference TRBV5-1 and TRBJ1-2): KAGVTQTPRYLIKTRGQQVTLSCSPISGHRSVSWYQQTPGQGLQFLFEYFSETQRNKGNFPGRFSGRQFSNSRSEMNVSTLELGDSALYLCASSSGALNYGYTFGSGTRLTVV.

This clone has a single count. CDR3 residues: CASSQEGTSGGLYTDTQYF. CDR3 sequence (DNA): TGTGCCAGCAGCCAAGAGGGGACTAGCGGGGGGTTGTACACAGATACGCAGTATTTT. The V gene is TRBV4-2, the J gene TRBJ2-3, with 15 bases fitting TRBD2. Germline values: CDR1 LGHNA, CDR2 YNFKEQ. This CDR3 has 19 amino acids. The V gene end was trimmed by 0 bases and the J gene end by 2 bases; junction bases not matched to a gene: 6.

This clone was seen more than once but under ten times. The chain uses TRBV29-1 and TRBJ1-1, with 9 bases identical to TRBD1. Germline assignment: CDR1 SQVTM and CDR2 ANQGSEA. The J segment lost 6 bases and the V segment lost 6 bases, leaving 5 bases of the junction unmatched. The CDR3 runs to 12 residues. The CDR3 loop reads CSVGQGSSEAFF. The CDR3 DNA sequence: TGCAGCGTGGGACAGGGTTCCTCTGAAGCTTTCTTT.

The chain couples TRBV2 to TRBJ1-2; TRBD1 matches 10 bases. The CDR3 is 16 amino acids. V shed 0 bases, J shed 8 bases, and the junction held 9 bases outside the gene matches. Germline CDR1 is SNHLY and CDR2 is FYNNEI. CDR3 DNA sequence: TGTGCCAGCAGTGAAGCTGGACAGGGGGGACTTGGAGGCTACACCTTC. Translation gives CASSEAGQGGLGGYTF.

The chain links TRBV2 to TRBJ2-2, with a tentative D call TRBD2 (5 bases). This CDR3 has 15 residues. The V end lost 7 bases, the J end lost 4 bases, and 16 bases lay between the germline ends. Per the germline V gene, CDR1 is SNHLY and CDR2 is FYNNEI. In DNA, the CDR3 is TGTGCCAGCATTGAGGGCCCCCGTGGCACCGGGGAGCTGTTTTTT. Its translation is CASIEGPRGTGELFF. Using reference TRBV2 and TRBJ2-2 for the parts outside the CDR3, the full variable domain is EPEVTQTPSHQVTQMGQEVILRCVPISNHLYFYWYRQILGQKVEFLVSFYNNEISEKSEIFDDQFSVERPDGSNFTLKIRSTKLEDSAMYFCASIEGPRGTGELFFGEGSRLTVL.

This chain links TRBV2 with TRBJ2-3; possibly TRBD1 for D (5 bases). Germline V gene data show CDR1 as SNHLY and CDR2 as FYNNEI. Trimming took 2 bases from V and 3 from J, leaving 12 bases between them. The CDR3 contains 15 residues. The CDR3 spells CASSEQGGRTDTQYF. The CDR3 bases are TGTGCCAGCAGTGAACAGGGTGGTAGGACAGATACGCAGTATTTT.

This clone appeared a single time. The chain uses TRBV4-1 and TRBJ2-2; 8 nucleotides agree with TRBD2. The germline V gene encodes CDR1 MGHRA and CDR2 YSYEKL. V lost 1 base, J lost 4 bases, and 2 bases stayed unmatched. The CDR3 has 15 amino acids. The DNA of the CDR3 is TGCGCCAGCAGCCAAGGGACTAGCCGCACCGGGGAGCTGTTTTTT. This encodes CASSQGTSRTGELFF.

This clone was found a few times. This chain links TRBV28 with TRBJ1-1; D possibly corresponds to TRBD1 (6 bases). CDR1 is MDHEN, CDR2 SYDVKM, per germline. V lost 8 bases and J 1 base, leaving 11 bases between the germline ends. The CDR3 extends over 13 amino acids. DNA for the CDR3: TGTGCCAGCCGGTCAGGGGAGAACACTGAAGCTTTCTTT. This translates into CASRSGENTEAFF.

The rearrangement links TRBV28 to TRBJ1-6, with 8 bases identical to TRBD1. J gave up 6 bases and V 6 bases, and 7 bases lay outside the gene matches. The CDR3 contains 15 residues. CDR1 and CDR2 (germline): MDHEN, SYDVKM. CDR3 coding DNA: TGTGCCAGCAGCCATCTAACAGGGGGTAATTCACCCCTCCACTTT. It translates to CASSHLTGGNSPLHF.

The genes are TRBV11-2 and TRBJ2-5, with 8 bases fitting TRBD1. Germline values: CDR1 SGHAT, CDR2 FQNNGV. The CDR3 runs 16 residues. V dropped 1 base and J dropped 5; count of bases not matched to a gene: 9. The CDR3 region has the DNA TGTGCCAGCAGCTTAGCCCCGACAGGGGTAGTGGAGACCCAGTACTTC. This codes for CASSLAPTGVVETQYF.

This chain uses TRBV5-1 with TRBJ2-6; D gene uncertain. This CDR3 comprises 16 residues. CDR1 and CDR2 (germline): SGHRS, YFSETQ. The V and J ends lost 3 bases and 0 bases respectively, with 10 bases between them. The CDR3 is CASSWLTVSGANVLTF. DNA for the CDR3: TGCGCCAGCAGCTGGCTTACAGTCTCTGGGGCCAACGTCCTGACTTTC.

V usage is TRBV3-1 (or the pseudogene TRBV3-2) and J usage is TRBJ1-2; tentative D call: TRBD1 (5 bases). V lost 6 bases, J lost 7 bases, and 15 bases lay in between. The CDR3 spans 13 residues. The V gene's germline CDR1 is LGHDT and CDR2 YNNKEL (reference sequence). The CDR3 sequence: CASRPGTGGGYTF. In DNA form, the CDR3 reads TGTGCCAGCAGGCCGGGGACGGGAGGTGGCTACACCTTC.

V usage is TRBV7-8 and J usage is TRBJ2-1; 11 nucleotides align to TRBD2. This CDR3 spans 16 amino acids. From germline, CDR1 is SGHVS and CDR2 FQNEAQ. After removal of 4 bases from V and 8 bases from J, the junction contained 10 bases not matched to a gene. CDR3: CASSYIPTSGGYEQFF. DNA for the CDR3: TGTGCCAGCAGCTATATCCCTACTAGCGGGGGCTATGAGCAGTTCTTC.

The rearrangement links TRBV4-1 to TRBJ1-3, with D tentatively TRBD1 (5 bases). V was cut by 3 bases and J by 4 bases, with 13 bases left in between. Per the germline V gene, CDR1 is MGHRA and CDR2 is YSYEKL. CDR3 length: 15 residues. In DNA form, the CDR3 reads TGCGCCAGCAGCCAGCCAGGGAAGACGGGAAACACCATATATTTT. Translated, it gives CASSQPGKTGNTIYF.

This rearrangement joins TRBV27 to TRBJ2-7; tentative D call: TRBD1 (6 bases). The CDR3 spans 14 residues. V dropped 10 bases and J dropped 0 bases, with 16 bases sitting between them. Germline lookup yields CDR1 MNHEY and CDR2 SMNVEV (reference sequence). The CDR3 nucleotides are TGTGCCACCTCACAGGGTACGAGCTCCTACGAGCAGTACTTC. Its protein product is CATSQGTSSYEQYF.